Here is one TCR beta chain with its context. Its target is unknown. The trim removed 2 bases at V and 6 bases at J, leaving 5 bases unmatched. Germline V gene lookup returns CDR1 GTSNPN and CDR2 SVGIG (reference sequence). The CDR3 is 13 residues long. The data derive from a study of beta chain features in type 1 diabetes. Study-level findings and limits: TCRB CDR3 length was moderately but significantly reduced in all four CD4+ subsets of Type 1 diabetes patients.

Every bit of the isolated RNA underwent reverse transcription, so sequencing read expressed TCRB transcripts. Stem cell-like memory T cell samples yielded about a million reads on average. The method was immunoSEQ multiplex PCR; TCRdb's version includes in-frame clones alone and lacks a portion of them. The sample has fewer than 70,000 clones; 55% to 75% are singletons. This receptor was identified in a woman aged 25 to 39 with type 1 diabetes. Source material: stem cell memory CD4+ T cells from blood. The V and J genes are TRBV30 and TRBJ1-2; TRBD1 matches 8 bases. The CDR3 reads CAWSPQGVDGYTF. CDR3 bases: TGTGCCTGGAGTCCACAGGGGGTGGATGGCTACACCTTC.